The 12 T cell receptor beta chains in this list originate from one sample, sequenced in a study of identical twins. TCRdb re-analysed the 5' RACE reads in MiXCR, keeping a single row per CDR3 protein. The profile shows about 690,000 distinct CDR3 sequences, about 20% of them singletons. Separately, the same data were catalogued under a study of T cells expressing NK-cell markers.

The sequenced material came from PBMCs. The receptors were gathered from a woman aged 18-29 years in good health.

The gene calls are TRBV6-1 and TRBJ2-1; D unclear. With 4 bases removed from V and 7 bases from J, the gap between germline ends came to 17 bases. This CDR3 is 15 amino acids long. CDR1 and CDR2 from the germline V gene are MNHNS and SASEGT. The CDR3 DNA follows: TGTGCCAGCAGTGTGAGCCTCCCACCTGGGAATGAGCAGTTCTTC. Protein sequence: CASSVSLPPGNEQFF.

The rearrangement uses TRBV28 and TRBJ2-3; no reliable D call. The CDR3 is 15 amino acids. Germline CDR1 reads MDHEN; CDR2 reads SYDVKM. V was shortened by 5 bases and J by 0 bases, with 12 bases between the two germline ends. CDR3 DNA: TGTGCCAGCAGTCGCCGACCGTCTAGCACAGATACGCAGTATTTT. Translating gives CASSRRPSSTDTQYF.

The chain recombines TRBV12-3 or TRBV12-4 with TRBJ2-7, with D uncertain. Trimming removed 3 bases from V and 0 bases from J, with 9 bases in between. The length of the CDR3 is 14 residues. This CDR3 is CASSLSESSYEQYF. CDR3 in DNA: TGTGCCAGCAGTTTGAGCGAAAGCTCCTACGAGCAGTACTTC.

The chain is built from TRBV20-1 and TRBJ2-7, with D unclear. The CDR3 runs to 12 residues. Germline assignment: CDR1 DFQATT and CDR2 SNEGSKA (reference sequence). The germline V and J ends were trimmed by 0 bases and 2 bases, with 5 bases remaining between them. In DNA form, the CDR3 reads TGCAGTGCTAGAGATGAAACCTACGAGCAGTACTTC. Translating gives CSARDETYEQYF.

V and J are TRBV5-6 and TRBJ1-2, with TRBD1 identical over 9 bases. J was trimmed by 4 bases and V by 2 bases; bases with no gene match: 6. The CDR3 totals 15 residues. Germline V gene data show CDR1 as SGHDT and CDR2 as YYEEEE. The CDR3, as DNA: TGTGCCAGCAGCTTAATGGGACAGGGCGCCTATGGCTACACCTTC. Encoded protein: CASSLMGQGAYGYTF. The full variable domain, with the rest looked up from reference TRBV5-6 and TRBJ1-2, is DAGVTQSPTHLIKTRGQQVTLRCSPKSGHDTVSWYQQALGQGPQFIFQYYEEEERQRGNFPDRFSGHQFPNYSSELNVNALLLGDSALYLCASSLMGQGAYGYTFGSGTRLTVV.

This sequence joins TRBV15 and TRBJ2-1, with D perhaps TRBD1 (5 bases). Germline lookup yields CDR1 LNHNV and CDR2 YYDKDF (reference sequence). This CDR3 is 17 amino acids long. Trimming took 0 bases from V and 3 from J, leaving 15 bases between them. The CDR3 region has the DNA TGTGCCACCAGCAGAGATCTGGCAGGGATGGTCTACAATGAGCAGTTCTTC. It translates to CATSRDLAGMVYNEQFF.

The J gene is TRBJ2-1, the V gene TRBV12-3 or TRBV12-4, with a tentative D call TRBD2 (5 bases). V shed 3 bases and J shed 14 bases, with 14 bases lying between them. CDR3 length: 12 residues. The CDR3 sequence: CASSLSQLREFF. CDR3 in DNA: TGTGCCAGCAGTTTGTCACAGTTGCGGGAGTTCTTC.

The chain recombines TRBV30 with TRBJ2-7, with 8 bases that match TRBD1. V lost 8 bases to trimming and J lost 7 bases; unmatched junction nucleotides: 13. The CDR3 is 13 residues long. CDR1 and CDR2 (germline): GTSNPN, SVGIG (reference sequence). DNA of the CDR3: TGTGCCAGCCAGGGGGCCGTGAGTCGTGAGCAGTACTTC. This encodes CASQGAVSREQYF.

This clonotype has more than one count but fewer than ten. The chain couples TRBV12-3 or TRBV12-4 to TRBJ2-1, with TRBD1 as a possible D gene (6 bases). The ends were cut back, 8 bases at V and 5 bases at J, with 10 bases in the middle. The CDR3 sequence is 12 residues long. CDR3 in amino acids: CASEGVHNEQFF. The CDR3 region has the DNA TGTGCCAGCGAGGGGGTACACAATGAGCAGTTCTTC.

This clonotype showed up just a few times. The J gene is TRBJ1-1, the V gene TRBV7-9; D not certain. Germline CDR1 SEHNR, CDR2 FQNEAQ (reference sequence). Between the trimmed V and J ends, which lost 5 bases and 4 bases, there was a span of 17 bases. The length of the CDR3 is 15 residues. CDR3 DNA: TGTGCCAGCAGCCGCGTCCGGGTAGGCTTCACTGAAGCTTTCTTT. Translation: CASSRVRVGFTEAFF. The full variable domain, completed using reference TRBV7-9 and TRBJ1-1, is DTGVSQNPRHKITKRGQNVTFRCDPISEHNRLYWYRQTLGQGPEFLTYFQNEAQLEKSRLLSDRFSAERPKGSFSTLEIQRTEQGDSAMYLCASSRVRVGFTEAFFGQGTRLTVV.

In this sample, this clonotype turned up a few times. V gene TRBV29-1 combines with J gene TRBJ2-1, with D uncertain. From germline, CDR1 is SQVTM and CDR2 ANQGSEA. The CDR3 runs 13 residues. The V gene lost 3 bases and the J gene lost 8 bases, with 14 bases spanning the gap. The CDR3 region has the DNA TGCAGCGTTGAGGCCCCCCCTAGGGATGAGCAGTTCTTC. This gives the protein CSVEAPPRDEQFF.

V usage is TRBV11-2 and J usage is TRBJ1-5; TRBD1 aligns across 9 bases. The CDR3 runs to 16 residues. The V gene end was trimmed by 5 bases and the J gene end by 3 bases; junction bases not matched to a gene: 8. CDR1 is SGHAT and CDR2 is FQNNGV in the germline V gene. CDR3 loop: CASSPGGTGTNQPQHF. Written as DNA, the CDR3 is TGTGCCAGCAGCCCCGGAGGGACAGGGACCAATCAGCCCCAGCATTTT.